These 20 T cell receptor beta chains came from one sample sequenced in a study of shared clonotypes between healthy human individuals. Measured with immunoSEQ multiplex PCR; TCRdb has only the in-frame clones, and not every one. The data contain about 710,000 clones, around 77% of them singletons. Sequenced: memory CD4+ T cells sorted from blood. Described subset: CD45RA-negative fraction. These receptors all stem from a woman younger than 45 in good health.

CDR3 in amino acids: CASSPSSGRYEQYF. The CDR3 coding sequence is TGTGCCAGCAGTCCAAGTAGCGGGAGGTACGAGCAGTACTTC. The V gene is TRBV7-8, the J gene TRBJ2-7, with TRBD2 matching over 10 bases. Trimming cost V 6 bases and J 4 bases; bases outside gene matches: 6. Germline loops: CDR1 SGHVS, CDR2 FQNEAQ. This CDR3 has 14 residues.

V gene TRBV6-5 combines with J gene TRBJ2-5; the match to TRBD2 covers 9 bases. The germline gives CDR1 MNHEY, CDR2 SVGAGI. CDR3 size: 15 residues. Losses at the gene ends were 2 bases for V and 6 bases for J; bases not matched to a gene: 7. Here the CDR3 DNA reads TGTGCCAGCAGTTACGGGCGGGAGGGCCGGAAGACCCAGTACTTC. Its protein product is CASSYGREGRKTQYF.

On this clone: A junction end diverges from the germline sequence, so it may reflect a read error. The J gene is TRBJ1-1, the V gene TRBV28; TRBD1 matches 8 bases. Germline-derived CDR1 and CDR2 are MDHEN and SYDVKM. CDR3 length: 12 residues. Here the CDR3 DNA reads TGTGCCAGCAGTATATGGACAGGGGAAGCTTTCTTT. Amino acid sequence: CASSIWTGEAFF.

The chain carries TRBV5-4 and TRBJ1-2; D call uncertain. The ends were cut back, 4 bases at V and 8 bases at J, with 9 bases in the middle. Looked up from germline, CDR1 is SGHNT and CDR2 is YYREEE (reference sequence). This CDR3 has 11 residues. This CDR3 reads CASSGVKGYTF. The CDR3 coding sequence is TGTGCCAGCAGCGGGGTTAAGGGCTACACCTTC.

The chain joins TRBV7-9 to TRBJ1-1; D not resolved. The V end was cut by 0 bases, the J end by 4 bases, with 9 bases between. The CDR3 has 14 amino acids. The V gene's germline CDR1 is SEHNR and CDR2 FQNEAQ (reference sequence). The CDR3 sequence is CASSLAAGSTEAFF. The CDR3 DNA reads TGTGCCAGCAGCTTAGCTGCGGGATCCACTGAAGCTTTCTTT.

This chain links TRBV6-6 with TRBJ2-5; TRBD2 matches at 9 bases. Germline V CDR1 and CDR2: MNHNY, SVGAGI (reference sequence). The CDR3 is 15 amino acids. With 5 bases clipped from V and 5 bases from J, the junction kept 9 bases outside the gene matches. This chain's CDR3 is CASSPPGTSLETQYF. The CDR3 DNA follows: TGTGCCAGCAGTCCGCCCGGGACTAGCCTCGAGACCCAGTACTTC.

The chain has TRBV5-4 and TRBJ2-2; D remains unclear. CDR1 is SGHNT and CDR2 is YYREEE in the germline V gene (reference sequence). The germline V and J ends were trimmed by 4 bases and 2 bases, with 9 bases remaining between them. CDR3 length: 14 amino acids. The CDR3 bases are TGTGCCAGCAGCGAGGAGACCAACACCGGGGAGCTGTTTTTT. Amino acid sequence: CASSEETNTGELFF.

CDR3 sequence (DNA): TGTGCCAGCAGCTTAAAGGGGGCTGGGGCCAACGTCCTGACTTTC. Residues: CASSLKGAGANVLTF. The chain is built from TRBV7-2 and TRBJ2-6; perhaps TRBD1 as D (6 bases). Trimming pared 2 bases from V and 2 bases from J, leaving 7 bases between. The germline CDR1 and CDR2 sequences are SGHTA and FQGNSA. The CDR3 length is 15 residues.

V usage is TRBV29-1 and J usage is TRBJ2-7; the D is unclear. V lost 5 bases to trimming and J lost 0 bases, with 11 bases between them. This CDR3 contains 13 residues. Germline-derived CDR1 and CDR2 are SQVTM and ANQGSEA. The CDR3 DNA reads TGCAGCGTTTCGAGGACGAGCTCCTACGAGCAGTACTTC. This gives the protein CSVSRTSSYEQYF.

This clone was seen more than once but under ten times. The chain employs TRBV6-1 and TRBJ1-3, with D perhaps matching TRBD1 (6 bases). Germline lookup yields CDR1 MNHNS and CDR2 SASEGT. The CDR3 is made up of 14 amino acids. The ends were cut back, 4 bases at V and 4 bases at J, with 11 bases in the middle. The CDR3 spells CASSGRGGGNTIYF. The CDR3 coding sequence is TGTGCCAGCAGTGGTCGAGGGGGAGGAAACACCATATATTTT.

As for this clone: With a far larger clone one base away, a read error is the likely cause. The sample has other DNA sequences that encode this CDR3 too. CDR3 nucleotides: TGCGCCAGCAGCTTGGCTAGCGGGGTTTACAATGAGCAGTTCTTC. This encodes CASSLASGVYNEQFF. This chain links TRBV5-1 with TRBJ2-1; 9 bases align to TRBD2. This CDR3 is 15 amino acids long. Looked up from germline, CDR1 is SGHRS and CDR2 is YFSETQ. V shed 0 bases, J shed 4 bases, and the junction held 2 bases outside the gene matches.

The CDR3 DNA follows: TGCGCCAGCAGCTTTACGGCGGGAGGTGACTACGAGCAGTACTTC. Encoded protein: CASSFTAGGDYEQYF. V is TRBV5-1 and J is TRBJ2-7, with 8 bases aligning to TRBD2. The CDR3 consists of 15 residues. CDR1 is SGHRS, CDR2 YFSETQ, per germline. The V and J ends lost 2 bases and 3 bases, in that order; junction bases with no gene match: 7.

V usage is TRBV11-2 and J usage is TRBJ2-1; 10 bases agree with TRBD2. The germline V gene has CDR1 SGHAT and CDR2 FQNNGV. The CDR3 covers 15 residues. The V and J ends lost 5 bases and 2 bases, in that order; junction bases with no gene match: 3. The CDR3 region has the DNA TGTGCCAGCAGCCCACTAGCGGGAACCTACAATGAGCAGTTCTTC. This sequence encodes CASSPLAGTYNEQFF.

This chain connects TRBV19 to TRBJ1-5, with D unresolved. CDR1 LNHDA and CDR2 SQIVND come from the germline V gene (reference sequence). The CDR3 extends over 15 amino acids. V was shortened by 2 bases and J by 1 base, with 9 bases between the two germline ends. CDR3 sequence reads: CASSIFPRSNQPQHF. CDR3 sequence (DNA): TGTGCCAGTAGTATATTTCCGAGAAGCAATCAGCCCCAGCATTTT.

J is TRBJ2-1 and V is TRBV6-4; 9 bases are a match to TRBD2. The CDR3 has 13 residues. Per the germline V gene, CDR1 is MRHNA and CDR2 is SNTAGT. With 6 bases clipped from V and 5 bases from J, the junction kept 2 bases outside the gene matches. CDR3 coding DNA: TGTGCCAGCAGGGCTAGCGGGAACAATGAGCAGTTCTTC. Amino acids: CASRASGNNEQFF.

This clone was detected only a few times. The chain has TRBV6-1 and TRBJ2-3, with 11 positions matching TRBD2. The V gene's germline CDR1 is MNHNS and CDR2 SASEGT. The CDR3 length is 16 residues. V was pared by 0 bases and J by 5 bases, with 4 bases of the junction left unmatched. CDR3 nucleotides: TGTGCCAGCAGTGAAGCGCTAGCGGGAGGAGGAGATACGCAGTATTTT. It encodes CASSEALAGGGDTQYF.

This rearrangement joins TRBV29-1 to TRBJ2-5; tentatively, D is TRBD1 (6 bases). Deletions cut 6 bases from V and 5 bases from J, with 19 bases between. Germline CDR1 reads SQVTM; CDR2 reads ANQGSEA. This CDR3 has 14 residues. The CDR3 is CSVDVGPRGETQYF. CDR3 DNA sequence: TGCAGCGTCGACGTCGGACCAAGGGGGGAGACCCAGTACTTC.

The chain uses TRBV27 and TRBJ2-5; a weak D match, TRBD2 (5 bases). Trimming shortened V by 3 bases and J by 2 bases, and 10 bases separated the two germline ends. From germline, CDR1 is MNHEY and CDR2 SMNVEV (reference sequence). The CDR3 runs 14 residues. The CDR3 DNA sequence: TGTGCCAGCAGTTTTCATGGGGAGCAAGAGACCCAGTACTTC. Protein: CASSFHGEQETQYF.

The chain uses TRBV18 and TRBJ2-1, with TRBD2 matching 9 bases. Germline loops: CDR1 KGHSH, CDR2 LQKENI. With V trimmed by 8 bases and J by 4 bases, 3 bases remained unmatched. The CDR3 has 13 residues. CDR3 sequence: CASRLAEYNEQFF. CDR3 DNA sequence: TGTGCCAGCCGACTAGCGGAATACAATGAGCAGTTCTTC.

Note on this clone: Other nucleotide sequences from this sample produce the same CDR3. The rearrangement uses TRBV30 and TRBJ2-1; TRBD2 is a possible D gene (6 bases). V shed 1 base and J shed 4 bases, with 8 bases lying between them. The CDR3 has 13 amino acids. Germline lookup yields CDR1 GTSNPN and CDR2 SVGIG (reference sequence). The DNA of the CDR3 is TGTGCCTGGAGTGGCGGGGCGTACAATGAGCAGTTCTTC. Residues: CAWSGGAYNEQFF.